Following are 3 T cell receptor beta chains from one sample sequenced in a study of T-cell reconstitution after alpha-beta-depleted transplantation in children (dated by TCRdb to 2016 to 2017). The library relied on PCR. Sequencing relied on an Illumina HiSeq 2500. Molecular barcoding was employed in the preparation of TCR libraries, with unique molecular identifiers being used to normalize TCRbeta repertoire quantification. TCRdb ran its own pipeline on the public reads, namely fastp trimming at Q25 and MiXCR clone calling, and kept in-frame beta chains. A single entry per CDR3 protein holds the most common genes and DNA from its merged rows. The sample profile shows about 360,000 distinct CDR3 sequences; less than 15% of them were found once. Around 4% of the sample is taken by the ten largest. The sample was PBMCs, taken from the stem cell graft. Receptors originate from a human donor who donated a stem cell graft to a child with Fanconi anemia.

In this sample, this clonotype turned up a few times. The V call is TRBV5-6, the J call TRBJ2-1, with 9 bases fitting TRBD1. CDR1 is SGHDT and CDR2 is YYEEEE in the germline V gene. There are 15 residues in the CDR3. The junction had 11 bases not matched to a gene; V was cut back by 4 bases and J by 9 bases. The CDR3 sequence: CASSTWTGAPLEQFF. CDR3 coding DNA: TGTGCCAGCAGCACCTGGACAGGGGCCCCCCTTGAGCAGTTCTTC.

This clonotype was seen just once. The chain combines TRBV14 with TRBJ1-6, with unresolved D. This CDR3 contains 13 residues. Trimming stripped 5 bases from V and 7 bases from J, with 9 bases between. Germline V gene lookup returns CDR1 SGHDN and CDR2 FVKESK. In DNA, the CDR3 is TGTGCCAGCAGCTCCGGTTTCAATTCACCCCTCCACTTT. It translates to CASSSGFNSPLHF.

This clonotype came up a few times. V is TRBV5-1 and J is TRBJ2-3; D gene ambiguous. Looked up from germline, CDR1 is SGHRS and CDR2 is YFSETQ. The CDR3 is 14 residues long. V lost 5 bases, J lost 1 base, and 11 bases lay in between. CDR3: CASRMESRTDTQYF. CDR3 DNA: TGCGCCAGCAGGATGGAGAGTCGCACAGATACGCAGTATTTT. Looking up the rest from reference TRBV5-1 and TRBJ2-3 gives the full variable domain: KAGVTQTPRYLIKTRGQQVTLSCSPISGHRSVSWYQQTPGQGLQFLFEYFSETQRNKGNFPGRFSGRQFSNSRSEMNVSTLELGDSALYLCASRMESRTDTQYFGPGTRLTVL.